This is a list of T cell receptor beta chains from one sample in a study of Graves' ophthalmopathy and Graves' hyperthyroidism. TCRdb processed the multiplex PCR reads anew with MiXCR; each CDR3 protein has one entry. The sample lists about 170,000 distinct CDR3 sequences; 30% to 45% were seen once. The sequenced sample was peripheral blood. The source is a woman in her forties with Graves' ophthalmopathy. Each CDR3 is given with its conserved first and last residue. The order of the fields is J gene, clone size, D gene, V gene, CDR3 protein, CDR3 DNA. D genes are given only for firm matches. Size tells how often a clone was seen (once, few, many) or the class of an expanded clone, and some rows leave it out.

j_call: TRBJ1-6; clone_size: few; d_call: NA; v_call: TRBV11-2; cdr3_aa: CASSLDWYSPLHF; cdr3_nt: TGTGCCAGCAGCTTAGATTGGTATTCACCCCTCCACTTT
j_call: TRBJ1-2; clone_size: many; d_call: TRBD1; v_call: TRBV12-3/TRBV12-4; cdr3_aa: CASSAHRGTNYGYTF; cdr3_nt: TGTGCCAGCAGTGCCCACAGGGGAACTAACTATGGCTACACCTTC
j_call: TRBJ1-5; clone_size: NA; d_call: NA; v_call: TRBV19; cdr3_aa: CASTPVISHPQPQHF; cdr3_nt: TGTGCCAGTACCCCTGTTATATCCCATCCTCAGCCCCAGCATTTT
j_call: TRBJ1-1; clone_size: many; d_call: NA; v_call: TRBV15; cdr3_aa: CATSRDTTAFF; cdr3_nt: TGTGCCACCAGCAGGGATACGACCGCTTTCTTT
j_call: TRBJ2-2; clone_size: many; d_call: NA; v_call: TRBV9; cdr3_aa: CASSPRTEARTGELFF; cdr3_nt: TGTGCCAGCAGCCCTCGGACTGAGGCGAGGACCGGGGAGCTGTTTTTT
j_call: TRBJ2-5; clone_size: many; d_call: NA; v_call: TRBV12-3/TRBV12-4; cdr3_aa: CASSFGEETQYF; cdr3_nt: TGTGCCAGCAGTTTCGGGGAAGAGACCCAGTACTTC
j_call: TRBJ2-7; clone_size: many; d_call: TRBD2; v_call: TRBV6-1; cdr3_aa: CASSEVSGGSYEQYF; cdr3_nt: TGTGCCAGCAGTGAAGTTAGCGGGGGCTCCTACGAGCAGTACTTC
j_call: TRBJ1-5; clone_size: many; d_call: NA; v_call: TRBV5-8; cdr3_aa: CASSFGRGINQPQHF; cdr3_nt: TGTGCCAGCAGCTTCGGGCGGGGGATCAATCAGCCCCAGCATTTT
j_call: TRBJ1-5; clone_size: many; d_call: NA; v_call: TRBV12-3/TRBV12-4; cdr3_aa: CASSSQGLRGQPQHF; cdr3_nt: TGTGCCAGCAGCTCCCAGGGTCTCAGGGGCCAGCCCCAGCATTTT
j_call: TRBJ1-3; clone_size: many; d_call: NA; v_call: TRBV6-5; cdr3_aa: CASRLRSVATPGSGNTIYF; cdr3_nt: TGTGCCAGCAGATTACGGTCTGTGGCTACCCCGGGCTCTGGAAACACCATATATTTT
j_call: TRBJ2-2; clone_size: NA; d_call: NA; v_call: TRBV7-2; cdr3_aa: CASSSLTRSTGELFF; cdr3_nt: TGTGCCAGCAGCTCACTGACTCGTTCCACCGGGGAGCTGTTTTTT
j_call: TRBJ2-7; clone_size: NA; d_call: TRBD2; v_call: TRBV4-2; cdr3_aa: CASSQEGTRGYEQYF; cdr3_nt: TGTGCCAGCAGCCAAGAGGGGACTAGGGGCTACGAGCAGTACTTC
j_call: TRBJ2-5; clone_size: many; d_call: NA; v_call: TRBV5-6; cdr3_aa: CASSLVAQQETQYF; cdr3_nt: TGTGCCAGCAGCTTGGTCGCGCAACAGGAGACCCAGTACTTC
j_call: TRBJ1-2; clone_size: many; d_call: NA; v_call: TRBV10-3; cdr3_aa: CAIAVNYGYTF; cdr3_nt: TGTGCCATCGCCGTAAACTATGGCTACACCTTC
j_call: TRBJ1-6; clone_size: NA; d_call: NA; v_call: TRBV6-2/TRBV6-3; cdr3_aa: CASSYTVYREDSPLHF; cdr3_nt: TGTGCCAGCAGTTACACGGTCTACAGGGAGGATTCACCCCTCCACTTT
j_call: TRBJ2-7; clone_size: few; d_call: NA; v_call: TRBV6-1; cdr3_aa: CASSDSWDYEQYF; cdr3_nt: TGTGCCAGCAGTGATTCGTGGGACTACGAGCAGTACTTC
j_call: TRBJ1-2; clone_size: NA; d_call: TRBD1; v_call: TRBV6-2/TRBV6-3; cdr3_aa: CASTSRWTGVTYTF; cdr3_nt: TGTGCCAGCACCTCAAGATGGACAGGCGTTACCTACACCTTC
j_call: TRBJ2-7; clone_size: many; d_call: TRBD1; v_call: TRBV6-5; cdr3_aa: CASSRDSNYEQYF; cdr3_nt: TGTGCCAGCAGTCGGGACAGTAACTACGAGCAGTACTTC
j_call: TRBJ1-1; clone_size: NA; d_call: NA; v_call: TRBV6-2/TRBV6-3; cdr3_aa: CASSYVRTEAFF; cdr3_nt: TGTGCCAGCAGTTACGTACGAACTGAAGCTTTCTTT
j_call: TRBJ2-2; clone_size: many; d_call: NA; v_call: TRBV28; cdr3_aa: CASSPSGPHTGELFF; cdr3_nt: TGTGCCAGCAGTCCCTCGGGGCCTCACACCGGGGAGCTGTTTTTT
j_call: TRBJ2-7; clone_size: NA; d_call: NA; v_call: TRBV30; cdr3_aa: CAWENRDITYEQYF; cdr3_nt: TGTGCCTGGGAGAACAGGGACATCACCTACGAGCAGTACTTC
j_call: TRBJ2-5; clone_size: NA; d_call: NA; v_call: TRBV13; cdr3_aa: CASSQLSSEETQYF; cdr3_nt: TGTGCCAGCAGCCAATTGTCAAGTGAGGAGACCCAGTACTTC
j_call: TRBJ2-2; clone_size: many; d_call: TRBD1; v_call: TRBV11-2; cdr3_aa: CASSFGTGNTGELFF; cdr3_nt: TGTGCCAGCAGCTTTGGGACAGGGAACACCGGGGAGCTGTTTTTT
j_call: TRBJ1-1; clone_size: many; d_call: NA; v_call: TRBV29-1; cdr3_aa: CSVWSPEAFF; cdr3_nt: TGCAGCGTTTGGTCCCCAGAAGCTTTCTTT
j_call: TRBJ1-1; clone_size: NA; d_call: NA; v_call: TRBV6-1; cdr3_aa: CASSERGLTEAFF; cdr3_nt: TGTGCCAGCAGTGAGCGGGGGTTGACTGAAGCTTTCTTT
j_call: TRBJ2-5; clone_size: NA; d_call: NA; v_call: TRBV19; cdr3_aa: CASGIQETQYF; cdr3_nt: TGTGCCAGTGGTATTCAAGAGACCCAGTACTTC
j_call: TRBJ1-1; clone_size: few; d_call: NA; v_call: TRBV28; cdr3_aa: CASSAPGHVNTEAFF; cdr3_nt: TGTGCCAGCAGTGCCCCCGGACATGTGAACACTGAAGCTTTCTTT
j_call: TRBJ2-2; clone_size: once; d_call: NA; v_call: TRBV12-3/TRBV12-4; cdr3_aa: CASSKTPASEDTGELFF; cdr3_nt: TGTGCCAGCAGCAAAACCCCAGCTAGCGAGGACACCGGGGAGCTGTTTTTT
j_call: TRBJ2-5; clone_size: NA; d_call: TRBD1; v_call: TRBV24-1; cdr3_aa: CATSDSGQGQETQYF; cdr3_nt: TGTGCCACCAGTGATTCTGGACAGGGCCAAGAGACCCAGTACTTC
j_call: TRBJ2-7; clone_size: many; d_call: NA; v_call: TRBV6-2/TRBV6-3; cdr3_aa: CASIPGGLAAAYEQYF; cdr3_nt: TGTGCCAGCATCCCGGGTGGTCTAGCAGCGGCCTACGAGCAGTACTTC
j_call: TRBJ1-1; clone_size: NA; d_call: NA; v_call: TRBV12-3/TRBV12-4; cdr3_aa: CASTEPGSEAFF; cdr3_nt: TGTGCCAGCACCGAACCCGGCTCTGAAGCTTTCTTT
j_call: TRBJ2-5; clone_size: NA; d_call: NA; v_call: TRBV20-1; cdr3_aa: CSADEIGTLEETQYF; cdr3_nt: TGCAGTGCTGACGAAATCGGGACTCTCGAAGAGACCCAGTACTTC
j_call: TRBJ2-7; clone_size: many; d_call: NA; v_call: TRBV20-1; cdr3_aa: CSASPRDEQYF; cdr3_nt: TGCAGTGCTAGTCCCAGGGACGAGCAGTACTTC
j_call: TRBJ1-1; clone_size: many; d_call: TRBD1; v_call: TRBV11-3; cdr3_aa: CASSLQGDLGTEAFF; cdr3_nt: TGTGCCAGCAGCCTACAGGGGGATTTGGGCACTGAAGCTTTCTTT
j_call: TRBJ1-1; clone_size: many; d_call: NA; v_call: TRBV12-3/TRBV12-4; cdr3_aa: CASSLAGREAFF; cdr3_nt: TGTGCCAGCAGTCTTGCGGGCAGGGAAGCTTTCTTT
j_call: TRBJ1-1; clone_size: NA; d_call: NA; v_call: TRBV12-3/TRBV12-4; cdr3_aa: CATSGGFRWSTEAFF; cdr3_nt: TGTGCCACCAGCGGGGGATTCCGGTGGTCCACTGAAGCTTTCTTT
j_call: TRBJ1-2; clone_size: NA; d_call: NA; v_call: TRBV6-5; cdr3_aa: CASSYKNYGYTF; cdr3_nt: TGTGCCAGCAGTTACAAAAACTATGGCTACACCTTC
j_call: TRBJ1-1; clone_size: many; d_call: NA; v_call: TRBV6-5; cdr3_aa: CASSYGGVNTEAFF; cdr3_nt: TGTGCCAGCAGTTATGGGGGGGTGAACACTGAAGCTTTCTTT
j_call: TRBJ2-7; clone_size: many; d_call: NA; v_call: TRBV28; cdr3_aa: CASSLPREWGEQYF; cdr3_nt: TGTGCCAGCAGTTTACCCAGGGAATGGGGCGAGCAGTACTTC
j_call: TRBJ2-5; clone_size: NA; d_call: NA; v_call: TRBV7-8; cdr3_aa: CASSLSLGRTQYF; cdr3_nt: TGTGCCAGCAGCTTATCCCTCGGCAGGACCCAGTACTTC
j_call: TRBJ2-5; clone_size: many; d_call: NA; v_call: TRBV11-2; cdr3_aa: CASSSTSSHGAQYF; cdr3_nt: TGTGCCAGCAGCTCAACTAGCTCACACGGGGCCCAGTACTTC
j_call: TRBJ1-6; clone_size: many; d_call: TRBD1; v_call: TRBV2; cdr3_aa: CASRKPGTGRNSPLHF; cdr3_nt: TGTGCCAGCAGGAAACCCGGGACAGGGAGAAATTCACCCCTCCACTTT
j_call: TRBJ2-7; clone_size: many; d_call: TRBD2; v_call: TRBV7-2; cdr3_aa: CASSLVLAGINYEQYF; cdr3_nt: TGTGCCAGCAGCTTAGTACTAGCGGGAATTAACTACGAGCAGTACTTC
j_call: TRBJ2-5; clone_size: many; d_call: NA; v_call: TRBV2; cdr3_aa: CASSETQYF; cdr3_nt: TGTGCCAGCAGTGAGACCCAGTACTTC
j_call: TRBJ1-2; clone_size: many; d_call: NA; v_call: TRBV7-9; cdr3_aa: CASSLEGNGYTF; cdr3_nt: TGTGCCAGCAGCTTAGAGGGAAATGGCTACACCTTC
j_call: TRBJ1-6; clone_size: NA; d_call: NA; v_call: TRBV28; cdr3_aa: CASSSGTLNSPLHF; cdr3_nt: TGTGCCAGCAGCTCCGGGACTCTAAATTCACCCCTCCACTTT
j_call: TRBJ1-1; clone_size: NA; d_call: NA; v_call: TRBV12-3/TRBV12-4; cdr3_aa: CASSFRPGANTEAFF; cdr3_nt: TGTGCCAGCAGTTTTCGTCCGGGGGCGAACACTGAAGCTTTCTTT
j_call: TRBJ1-6; clone_size: NA; d_call: NA; v_call: TRBV6-1; cdr3_aa: CASSVGQVLHF; cdr3_nt: TGTGCCAGCAGTGTGGGACAAGTACTCCACTTT
j_call: TRBJ1-6; clone_size: many; d_call: NA; v_call: TRBV15; cdr3_aa: CATSRVENSPLHF; cdr3_nt: TGTGCCACCAGCAGAGTGGAGAATTCACCCCTCCACTTT
j_call: TRBJ2-5; clone_size: few; d_call: TRBD1; v_call: TRBV11-2; cdr3_aa: CASSPTTGLETQYF; cdr3_nt: TGTGCCAGCAGCCCGACGACAGGGTTAGAGACCCAGTACTTC
j_call: TRBJ2-2; clone_size: NA; d_call: TRBD1; v_call: TRBV5-6; cdr3_aa: CASSLASLQGYFHTGELFF; cdr3_nt: TGTGCCAGCAGCTTGGCCTCGTTACAGGGGTATTTTCACACCGGGGAGCTGTTTTTT
j_call: TRBJ1-2; clone_size: many; d_call: NA; v_call: TRBV9; cdr3_aa: CASSVGRVDYGYTF; cdr3_nt: TGTGCCAGCAGCGTAGGAAGGGTGGACTATGGCTACACCTTC
j_call: TRBJ1-1; clone_size: many; d_call: NA; v_call: TRBV6-1; cdr3_aa: CASSVGSSEAFF; cdr3_nt: TGTGCCAGCAGTGTGGGTAGCTCTGAAGCTTTCTTT
j_call: TRBJ2-5; clone_size: many; d_call: TRBD2; v_call: TRBV6-2/TRBV6-3; cdr3_aa: CASSSLTSDQETQYF; cdr3_nt: TGTGCCAGCAGCTCCCTCACTAGCGACCAAGAGACCCAGTACTTC
j_call: TRBJ2-2; clone_size: many; d_call: NA; v_call: TRBV6-5; cdr3_aa: CASSYSRGPTGELFF; cdr3_nt: TGTGCCAGCAGTTACTCGCGGGGACCCACCGGGGAGCTGTTTTTT
j_call: TRBJ1-1; clone_size: NA; d_call: NA; v_call: TRBV30; cdr3_aa: CAWDVDAGSEAFF; cdr3_nt: TGTGCCTGGGATGTGGACGCTGGATCTGAAGCTTTCTTT
j_call: TRBJ2-2; clone_size: NA; d_call: TRBD1; v_call: TRBV27; cdr3_aa: CASSLYTGGPANTGELFF; cdr3_nt: TGTGCCAGCAGTTTATATACAGGGGGCCCCGCGAACACCGGGGAGCTGTTTTTT
j_call: TRBJ2-5; clone_size: many; d_call: NA; v_call: TRBV20-1; cdr3_aa: CSATDRLVQETQYF; cdr3_nt: TGCAGTGCGACCGACAGGCTCGTGCAAGAGACCCAGTACTTC